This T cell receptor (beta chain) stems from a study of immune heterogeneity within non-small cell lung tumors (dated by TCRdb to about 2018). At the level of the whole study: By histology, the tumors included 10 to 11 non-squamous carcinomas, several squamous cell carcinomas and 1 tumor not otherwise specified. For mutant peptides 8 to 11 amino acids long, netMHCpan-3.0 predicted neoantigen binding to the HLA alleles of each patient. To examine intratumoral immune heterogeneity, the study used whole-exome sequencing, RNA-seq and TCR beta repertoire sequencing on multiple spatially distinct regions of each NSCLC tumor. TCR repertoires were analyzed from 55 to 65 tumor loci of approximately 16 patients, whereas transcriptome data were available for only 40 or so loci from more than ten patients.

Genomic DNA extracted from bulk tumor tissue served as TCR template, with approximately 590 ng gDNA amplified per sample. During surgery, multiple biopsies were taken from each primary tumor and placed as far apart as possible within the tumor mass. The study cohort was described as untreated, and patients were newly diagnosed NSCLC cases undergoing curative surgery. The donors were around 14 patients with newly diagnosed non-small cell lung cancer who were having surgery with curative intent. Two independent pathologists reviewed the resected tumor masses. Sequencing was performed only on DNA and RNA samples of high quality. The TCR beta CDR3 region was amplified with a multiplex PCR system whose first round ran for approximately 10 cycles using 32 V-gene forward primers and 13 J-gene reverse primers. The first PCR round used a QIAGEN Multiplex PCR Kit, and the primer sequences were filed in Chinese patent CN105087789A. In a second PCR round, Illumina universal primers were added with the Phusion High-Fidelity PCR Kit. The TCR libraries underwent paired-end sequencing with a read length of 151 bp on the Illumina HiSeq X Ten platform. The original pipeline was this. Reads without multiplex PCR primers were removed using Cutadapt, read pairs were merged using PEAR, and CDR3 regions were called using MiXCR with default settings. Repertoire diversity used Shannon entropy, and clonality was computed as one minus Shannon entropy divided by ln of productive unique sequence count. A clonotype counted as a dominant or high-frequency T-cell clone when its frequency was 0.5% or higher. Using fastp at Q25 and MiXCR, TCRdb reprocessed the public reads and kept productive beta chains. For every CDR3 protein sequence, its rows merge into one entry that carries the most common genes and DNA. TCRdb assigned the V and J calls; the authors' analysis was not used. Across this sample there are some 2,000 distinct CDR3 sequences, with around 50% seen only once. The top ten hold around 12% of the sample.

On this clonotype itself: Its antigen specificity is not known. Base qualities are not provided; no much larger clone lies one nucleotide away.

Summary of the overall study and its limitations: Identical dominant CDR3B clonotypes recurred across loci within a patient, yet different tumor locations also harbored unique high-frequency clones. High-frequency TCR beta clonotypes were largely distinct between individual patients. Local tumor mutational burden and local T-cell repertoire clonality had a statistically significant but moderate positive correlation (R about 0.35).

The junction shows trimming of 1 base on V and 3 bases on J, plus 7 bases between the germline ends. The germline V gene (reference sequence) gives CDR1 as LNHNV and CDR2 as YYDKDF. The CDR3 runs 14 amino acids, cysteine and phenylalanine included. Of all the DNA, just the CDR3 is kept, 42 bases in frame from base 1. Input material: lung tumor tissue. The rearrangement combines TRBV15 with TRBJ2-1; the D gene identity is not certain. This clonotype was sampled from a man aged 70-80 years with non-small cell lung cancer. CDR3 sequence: CATSRGTSYNEQFF. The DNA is TGTGCCACCAGCAGAGGGACCAGCTACAATGAGCAGTTCTTC.